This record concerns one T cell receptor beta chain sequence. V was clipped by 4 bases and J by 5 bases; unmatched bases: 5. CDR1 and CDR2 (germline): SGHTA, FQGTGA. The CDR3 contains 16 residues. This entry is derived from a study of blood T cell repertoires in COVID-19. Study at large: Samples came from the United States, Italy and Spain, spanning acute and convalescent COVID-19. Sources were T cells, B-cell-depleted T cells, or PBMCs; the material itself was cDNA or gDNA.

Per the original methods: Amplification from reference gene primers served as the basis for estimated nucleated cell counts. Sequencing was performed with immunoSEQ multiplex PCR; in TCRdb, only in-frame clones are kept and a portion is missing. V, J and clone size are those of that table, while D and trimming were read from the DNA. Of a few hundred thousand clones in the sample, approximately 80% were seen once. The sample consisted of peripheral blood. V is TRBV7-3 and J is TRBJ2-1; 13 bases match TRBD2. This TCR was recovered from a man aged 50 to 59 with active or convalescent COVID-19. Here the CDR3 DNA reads TGTGCCAGCAGCTACGGGACTAGCGGGACGCACAATGAGCAGTTCTTC. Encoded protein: CASSYGTSGTHNEQFF.